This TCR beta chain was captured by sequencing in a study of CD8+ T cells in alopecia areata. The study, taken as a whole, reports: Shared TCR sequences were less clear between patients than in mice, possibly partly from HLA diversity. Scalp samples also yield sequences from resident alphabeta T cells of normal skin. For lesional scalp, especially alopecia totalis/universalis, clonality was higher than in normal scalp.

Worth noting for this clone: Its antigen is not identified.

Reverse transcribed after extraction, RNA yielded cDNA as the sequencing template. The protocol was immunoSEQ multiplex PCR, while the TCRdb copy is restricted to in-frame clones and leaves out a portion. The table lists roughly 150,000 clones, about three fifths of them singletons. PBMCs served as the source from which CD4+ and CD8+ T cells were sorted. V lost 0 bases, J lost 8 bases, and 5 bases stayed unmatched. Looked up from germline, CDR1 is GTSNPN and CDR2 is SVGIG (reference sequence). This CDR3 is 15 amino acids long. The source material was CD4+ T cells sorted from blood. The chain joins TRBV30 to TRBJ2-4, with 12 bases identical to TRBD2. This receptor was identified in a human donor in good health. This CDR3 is CAWSVTSGRGDIQYF. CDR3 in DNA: TGTGCCTGGAGTGTGACTAGCGGGAGAGGAGACATTCAGTACTTC.